This entry describes one T cell receptor beta chain. Clones were read by immunoSEQ multiplex PCR, and TCRdb kept only the in-frame ones, dropping some. The sample records tens of thousands of clones, just under 95% being singletons. The entry originates in a study of technical replicates of blood from a handful of donors. Germline V lookup: CDR1 SGHTA, CDR2 FQGNSA. J gave up 9 bases and V 1 base, and 6 bases lay outside the gene matches. This CDR3 region has 15 residues. Sequenced input: T cells isolated from PBMCs. The chain uses TRBV7-2 and TRBJ2-3, with 11 bases fitting TRBD2. The sequence came from a human donor in good health. CDR3 amino acids: CASSLGGLAGDTQYF. CDR3 sequence (DNA): TGTGCCAGCAGCTTAGGAGGACTAGCGGGCGACACGCAGTATTTT.